Listed below are T cell receptor beta chains from one sample, sequenced in a study of cytomegalovirus exposure and HLA in healthy donors. The data were produced by immunoSEQ multiplex PCR, yet TCRdb's version contains in-frame clones alone and is incomplete. Among 150,000 to 200,000 clones listed, around 72% were seen once. Sequencing used PBMCs. Source of these receptors: a man aged 35-49 years in good health and CMV-seropositive. Each CDR3 is given with its conserved first and last residue. A D gene is named only where the DNA matches it firmly. Clone size is shown for a subset of rows, as once, few, many or a class of expanded clone.

V: TRBV6-5
D: NA
size: NA
J: TRBJ1-1
DNA: TGTGCCAGCAGTTATGGGGCAGGGGTGACTGAAGCTTTCTTT
CDR3: CASSYGAGVTEAFF

V: TRBV7-8
D: TRBD2
size: NA
J: TRBJ2-7
DNA: TGTGCCAGCAGCCCTAGCGGGGGTAGCTCCTACGAGCAGTACTTC
CDR3: CASSPSGGSSYEQYF

V: TRBV7-6
D: TRBD1
size: NA
J: TRBJ1-1
DNA: TGTGCCAGCAGCCCCCCTGGACAGGGGAGAGGTGAAGCTTTCTTT
CDR3: CASSPPGQGRGEAFF

V: TRBV6-5
D: NA
size: NA
J: TRBJ2-1
DNA: TGTGCCAGCAGGTTCGACAGATTCTCCTACAATGAGCAGTTCTTC
CDR3: CASRFDRFSYNEQFF

V: TRBV10-3
D: TRBD1
size: NA
J: TRBJ2-3
DNA: TGTGCCATCAGGGGGGACAGGGGCATGTTGGGCACAGATACGCAGTATTTT
CDR3: CAIRGDRGMLGTDTQYF

V: TRBV29-1
D: TRBD1
size: NA
J: TRBJ1-1
DNA: TGCAGCGTTGAAGAGGGACAGGGGGCGGGTAAAGCTTTCTTT
CDR3: CSVEEGQGAGKAFF

V: TRBV9
D: NA
size: once
J: TRBJ2-1
DNA: TGTGCCAGCAGCTCCCGGGACATATACAATGAGCAGTTCTTC
CDR3: CASSSRDIYNEQFF

V: TRBV30
D: TRBD1
size: NA
J: TRBJ1-5
DNA: TGTGCCTGGAGTGAAGGGGGCCTTAATCAGCCCCAGCATTTT
CDR3: CAWSEGGLNQPQHF

V: TRBV6-1
D: NA
size: NA
J: TRBJ2-7
DNA: TGTGCCAGCACCCCCTTAGTGGGGGGCTCCTACGAGCAGTACTTC
CDR3: CASTPLVGGSYEQYF

V: TRBV27
D: TRBD1
size: NA
J: TRBJ2-3
DNA: TGTGCCAGCAGTCCTGGACAGGGGTCAGATACGCAGTATTTT
CDR3: CASSPGQGSDTQYF

V: TRBV7-9
D: NA
size: few
J: TRBJ1-3
DNA: TGTGCCAGCAGCTCATCCAGGGACTCTGGAAACACCATATATTTT
CDR3: CASSSSRDSGNTIYF

V: TRBV27
D: TRBD1
size: NA
J: TRBJ1-1
DNA: TGTGCCAGCAGTTTAAGGTCTACAGGGGTTTCCCTAAACACTGAAGCTTTCTTT
CDR3: CASSLRSTGVSLNTEAFF

V: TRBV5-1
D: NA
size: NA
J: TRBJ1-3
DNA: TGCGCCAGCAGCCCCAGGGTATCGAGAGACACCATATATTTT
CDR3: CASSPRVSRDTIYF

V: TRBV18
D: NA
size: NA
J: TRBJ2-7
DNA: TGTGCCAGCTCGTCAGGGGTTGGGAATACCCACTCCTACGAGCAGTACTTC
CDR3: CASSSGVGNTHSYEQYF

V: TRBV9
D: NA
size: NA
J: TRBJ2-3
DNA: TGTGCCAGCAGCCTACGGGGGGATACGCAGTATTTT
CDR3: CASSLRGDTQYF

V: TRBV5-6
D: TRBD1
size: NA
J: TRBJ2-2
DNA: TGTGCCAGCAGCTTGGCCGACAGGGTCCCCGGGGAGCTGTTTTTT
CDR3: CASSLADRVPGELFF

V: TRBV11-2
D: NA
size: NA
J: TRBJ2-3
DNA: TGTGCCAGCAGCTTAGCCACAGGACGTACTACGCAGTATTTT
CDR3: CASSLATGRTTQYF

V: TRBV11-1
D: TRBD2
size: NA
J: TRBJ2-1
DNA: TGTGCCAGCAGCTTAGTCGCGGGATGGACTAGCGGGGGGGCGGTTGAGCAGTTCTTC
CDR3: CASSLVAGWTSGGAVEQFF

V: TRBV25-1
D: TRBD2
size: few
J: TRBJ2-5
DNA: TGTGCCAGCAGTGAGACTAGCGGGACCCCTGATGGGGAGACCCAGTACTTC
CDR3: CASSETSGTPDGETQYF

V: TRBV9
D: TRBD1
size: NA
J: TRBJ1-1
DNA: TGTGCCAGCAGCGTAGGGACAGGGGAGAACACTGAAGCTTTCTTT
CDR3: CASSVGTGENTEAFF

V: TRBV7-9
D: TRBD2
size: NA
J: TRBJ2-3
DNA: TGTGCCAGCAGCCACCCGGGGGGGGCTGTGGATACGCAGTATTTT
CDR3: CASSHPGGAVDTQYF

V: TRBV25-1
D: TRBD1
size: NA
J: TRBJ1-1
DNA: TGTGCCTCAACCCCAGGGGGTTTGAACACTGAAGCTTTCTTT
CDR3: CASTPGGLNTEAFF

V: TRBV5-4
D: NA
size: NA
J: TRBJ2-2
DNA: TGTGCCAGCAGCCCCAGACAGCCGAACACCGGGGAGCTGTTTTTT
CDR3: CASSPRQPNTGELFF

V: TRBV29-1
D: NA
size: NA
J: TRBJ1-1
DNA: TGCAGCGTTGTAGTGTGGAACACTGAAGCTTTCTTT
CDR3: CSVVVWNTEAFF

V: TRBV6-5
D: NA
size: few
J: TRBJ1-6
DNA: TGTGCCAGCAGTTTGTCGGACATCCTACCCCTCCACTTT
CDR3: CASSLSDILPLHF

V: TRBV28
D: NA
size: NA
J: TRBJ2-1
DNA: TGTGCCAGCAGGTCCGACCGGCAGGGGGGACATGAGCAGTTCTTC
CDR3: CASRSDRQGGHEQFF

V: TRBV7-2
D: TRBD1
size: NA
J: TRBJ1-2
DNA: TGTGCCAGCAGCTCCGGACAGGGGGCCTTTGGCTACACCTTC
CDR3: CASSSGQGAFGYTF

V: TRBV30
D: NA
size: NA
J: TRBJ2-7
DNA: TGTGCCTGGATGAGCCTCTCCTACGAGCAGTACTTC
CDR3: CAWMSLSYEQYF

V: TRBV5-1
D: NA
size: NA
J: TRBJ2-3
DNA: TGCGCCAGCAGCTTACTGACTCCGACGATGACAGATACGCAGTATTTT
CDR3: CASSLLTPTMTDTQYF

V: TRBV27
D: NA
size: few
J: TRBJ1-2
DNA: TGTGCCAGCAGTTTGGGACAAACCTATGGCTACACCTTC
CDR3: CASSLGQTYGYTF

V: TRBV2
D: NA
size: NA
J: TRBJ2-2
DNA: TGTGCCAGCAAAGCAGGCACCGGGGAGCTGTTTTTT
CDR3: CASKAGTGELFF

V: TRBV6-1
D: TRBD2
size: NA
J: TRBJ2-7
DNA: TGTGCCAGCAGTGAGAATAGATTACTAGCGGGGACCTACGAGCAGTACTTC
CDR3: CASSENRLLAGTYEQYF

V: TRBV4-2
D: TRBD1
size: NA
J: TRBJ2-7
DNA: TGTGCCAGCAGCCAAGATGGAGGAGGGACAGGGGCCTACGAGCAGTACTTC
CDR3: CASSQDGGGTGAYEQYF

V: TRBV27
D: NA
size: NA
J: TRBJ1-1
DNA: TGTGCCAGCAGTAACCCTGGGAGTTTGGGTGAAGCTTTCTTT
CDR3: CASSNPGSLGEAFF

V: TRBV11-2
D: NA
size: NA
J: TRBJ1-1
DNA: TGTGCCAGCAGCCCCGCGGCAGGGATGGGGACTGAAGCTTTCTTT
CDR3: CASSPAAGMGTEAFF

V: TRBV5-1
D: NA
size: NA
J: TRBJ2-7
DNA: TGCGCCAGCAGCGGGACTACTACAGGGAAGGGGAACGAGCAGTACTTC
CDR3: CASSGTTTGKGNEQYF

V: TRBV29-1
D: NA
size: once
J: TRBJ1-3
DNA: TGCAGCGGCCGACTTGGAAACACCATATATTTT
CDR3: CSGRLGNTIYF

V: TRBV4-3
D: TRBD1
size: NA
J: TRBJ2-3
DNA: TGCGCCAGCAGCCAGGACAGGAGAAACACAGATACGCAGTATTTT
CDR3: CASSQDRRNTDTQYF

V: TRBV7-2
D: TRBD1
size: NA
J: TRBJ1-5
DNA: TGTGCCAGCAGCGGAAGAGACAGGGGGGCCTCGGGCAATCAGCCCCAGCATTTT
CDR3: CASSGRDRGASGNQPQHF

V: TRBV4-3
D: NA
size: NA
J: TRBJ1-6
DNA: TGCGCCAGCAGCCAAGATGACAGCAATTCACCCCTCCACTTT
CDR3: CASSQDDSNSPLHF

V: TRBV29-1
D: NA
size: NA
J: TRBJ2-7
DNA: TGCAGCGCCGCCGACAGGTCGTCATACGAGCAGTACTTC
CDR3: CSAADRSSYEQYF

V: TRBV4-2
D: TRBD1
size: few
J: TRBJ1-3
DNA: TGTGCCAGCAGCCAAGGGGCAGGGGGCTTAGCTGGAAACACCATATATTTT
CDR3: CASSQGAGGLAGNTIYF

V: TRBV6-5
D: NA
size: NA
J: TRBJ1-1
DNA: TGTGCCAGCAGTTACAGCGGGGACTCTGAAGCTTTCTTT
CDR3: CASSYSGDSEAFF

V: TRBV19
D: NA
size: NA
J: TRBJ2-3
DNA: TGTGCCAGTAGTACTCCACCAGCAGATACGCAGTATTTT
CDR3: CASSTPPADTQYF

V: TRBV30
D: TRBD1
size: NA
J: TRBJ1-6
DNA: TGTGCCTGTGACAGGGATAATTCACCCCTCCACTTT
CDR3: CACDRDNSPLHF

V: TRBV7-8
D: TRBD1
size: NA
J: TRBJ2-2
DNA: TGTGCCAGCAGCCCAACCGGACAGGGGGCGCTTACCGGGGAGCTGTTTTTT
CDR3: CASSPTGQGALTGELFF

V: TRBV6-5
D: NA
size: NA
J: TRBJ1-2
DNA: TGTGCCAGCAGTCCCACAGTGACCTATGGCTACACCTTC
CDR3: CASSPTVTYGYTF

V: TRBV9
D: NA
size: NA
J: TRBJ2-7
DNA: TGTGCCAGCAGCAACCTGGGACAATCCGAGCAGTACTTC
CDR3: CASSNLGQSEQYF

V: TRBV5-6
D: TRBD1
size: few
J: TRBJ1-2
DNA: TGTGCCAGCAGCCTGGACAGGGCCCACTATGGCTACACCTTC
CDR3: CASSLDRAHYGYTF

V: TRBV5-1
D: NA
size: NA
J: TRBJ1-5
DNA: TGCGCCAGCAGCTTAGGGGGTAGTAGCAATCAGCCCCAGCATTTT
CDR3: CASSLGGSSNQPQHF

V: TRBV19
D: NA
size: NA
J: TRBJ2-5
DNA: TGTGCCAGTAGTATGCGGGAGACCCAGTACTTC
CDR3: CASSMRETQYF

V: TRBV25-1
D: NA
size: NA
J: TRBJ2-2
DNA: TGTGCCAGCAGTGACCAAGTTTCGCCAGGGTGGCTGTTTTTT
CDR3: CASSDQVSPGWLFF

V: TRBV27
D: TRBD1
size: NA
J: TRBJ1-5
DNA: TGTGCCAGCAGTCGGACAGGGGGCTACCAGCCCCAGCATTTT
CDR3: CASSRTGGYQPQHF

V: TRBV12-5
D: TRBD2
size: NA
J: TRBJ2-5
DNA: TGTGCTAGTGGTTTGGCTAGCGGGGGGGGGACCCAGTACTTC
CDR3: CASGLASGGGTQYF